This entry lists 18 T cell receptor beta chains sequenced from one sample in a study of T cell responses to AZD1222 COVID-19 vaccine. Profiling relied on immunoSEQ multiplex PCR, and the TCRdb table lists in-frame clones only, not all of them. Of roughly 69,000 clones in the sample, 75% to 90% were seen once. This specimen consisted of peripheral blood, obtained 28 days after the second AZD1222 dose. These receptors were collected from an adult who received the AZD1222 COVID-19 vaccine.

V gene TRBV10-2 combines with J gene TRBJ2-7, with TRBD2 as a possible D gene (7 bases). The V gene's germline CDR1 is WSHSY and CDR2 SAAADI. There are 13 residues in the CDR3. Trimming shortened V by 6 bases and J by 4 bases, and 13 bases separated the two germline ends. CDR3 DNA sequence: TGCGCCAGCAGGGAGGGGGGGCTATACGAGCAGTACTTC. This translates into CASREGGLYEQYF.

In its sample, this clone was seen a few times. The V and J genes are TRBV6-6 and TRBJ2-2; TRBD2 is a possible D gene (6 bases). Germline CDR1 and CDR2: MNHNY and SVGAGI (reference sequence). The ends were cut back, 6 bases at V and 2 bases at J, with 10 bases in the middle. The CDR3 runs to 14 residues. In DNA form, the CDR3 reads TGTGCCAGCAGCCTTAGCGGAAACACCGGGGAGCTGTTTTTT. Translating gives CASSLSGNTGELFF.

This clone was recorded only once. Here the CDR3 reads CASTNRGLNTEAFF. CDR3 in DNA: TGTGCCAGCACTAACAGGGGCCTGAACACTGAAGCTTTCTTT. The V and J genes are TRBV6-5 and TRBJ1-1; 7 bases are shared with TRBD1. The germline V gene encodes CDR1 MNHEY and CDR2 SVGAGI. The CDR3 is 14 residues long. The ends lost 7 bases at V and 0 bases at J; junction bases unmatched: 5.

This chain connects TRBV6-6 to TRBJ2-2; 8 bases agree with TRBD2. There are 16 residues in the CDR3. Per the germline V gene, CDR1 is MNHNY and CDR2 is SVGAGI (reference sequence). Trimming removed 2 bases from V and 1 base from J; junction bases left unmatched: 3. CDR3 DNA sequence: TGTGCCAGCAGTTACCCAACTAGCGGGAACACCGGGGAGCTGTTTTTT. It encodes CASSYPTSGNTGELFF.

J is TRBJ1-5 and V is TRBV7-9; D is uncertain. The CDR3 is 13 amino acids. Germline CDR1 reads SEHNR; CDR2 reads FQNEAQ (reference sequence). V dropped 6 bases and J dropped 3 bases, with 9 bases sitting between them. CDR3 region: CASSRNPNQPQHF. DNA for the CDR3: TGTGCCAGCAGTCGCAATCCCAATCAGCCCCAGCATTTT. Together with reference TRBV7-9 and TRBJ1-5, the CDR3 gives the full variable domain: DTGVSQNPRHKITKRGQNVTFRCDPISEHNRLYWYRQTLGQGPEFLTYFQNEAQLEKSRLLSDRFSAERPKGSFSTLEIQRTEQGDSAMYLCASSRNPNQPQHFGDGTRLSIL.

The chain recombines TRBV13 with TRBJ1-6; D is perhaps TRBD1 (5 bases). Trimming pared 4 bases from V and 6 bases from J, leaving 16 bases between. Looked up from germline, CDR1 is PRHDT and CDR2 is FYEKMQ (reference sequence). This CDR3 spans 16 amino acids. CDR3 DNA: TGTGCCAGCAGCTCAGGCCTAGGGACGAGTAATTCACCCCTCCACTTT. Translating gives CASSSGLGTSNSPLHF.

The V call is TRBV18, the J call TRBJ2-1; D is unresolved. The germline V gene has CDR1 KGHSH and CDR2 LQKENI. With 3 bases removed from V and 0 bases from J, the gap between germline ends came to 9 bases. CDR3 length: 15 residues. CDR3 amino acids: CASSPVLSSYNEQFF. CDR3 nucleotides: TGTGCCAGCTCACCGGTCTTAAGCTCCTACAATGAGCAGTTCTTC.

The J gene is TRBJ2-5, the V gene TRBV28, with unresolved D. Trimming removed 5 bases at V and 0 bases at J, with 10 bases between. Germline CDR1 is MDHEN and CDR2 is SYDVKM. The CDR3 is 14 residues long. The CDR3 loop reads CASSLTRNQETQYF. CDR3 bases: TGTGCCAGCAGTCTCACCAGAAACCAAGAGACCCAGTACTTC.

This sequence joins TRBV27 and TRBJ1-4, with 10 nucleotides matching TRBD1. CDR1 and CDR2 from the germline V gene are MNHEY and SMNVEV (reference sequence). The CDR3 covers 18 residues. With 2 bases clipped from V and 0 bases from J, the junction kept 6 bases outside the gene matches. CDR3 region: CASSLKLGQGTTNEKLFF. CDR3 sequence (DNA): TGTGCCAGCAGTTTAAAATTGGGACAGGGGACAACTAATGAAAAACTGTTTTTT.

The chain recombines TRBV27 with TRBJ2-2; 13 nucleotides agree with TRBD2. CDR3 length: 17 amino acids. V dropped 5 bases and J dropped 7; count of bases not matched to a gene: 10. Germline CDR1 and CDR2: MNHEY and SMNVEV (reference sequence). CDR3 amino acids: CASSPRLAGGSGGELFF. The DNA of the CDR3 is TGTGCCAGCAGTCCCCGACTAGCGGGGGGTTCGGGCGGGGAGCTGTTTTTT.

Here the CDR3 reads CASSQTGGRETQYF. The CDR3 coding sequence is TGTGCCAGCTCACAGACTGGGGGAAGAGAGACCCAGTACTTC. This chain connects TRBV18 to TRBJ2-5, with D perhaps matching TRBD1 or TRBD2 (5 bases each). The ends were cut back, 4 bases at V and 4 bases at J, with 13 bases in the middle. CDR1 KGHSH and CDR2 LQKENI come from the germline V gene. The CDR3 contains 14 residues.

This clone was recorded many times. The chain employs TRBV23-1 and TRBJ2-7; D tentatively fits TRBD1 or TRBD2 (5 bases each). TRBV23-1 is given ORF status, its function remaining uncertain. This CDR3 comprises 15 residues. With 8 bases removed from V and 1 base from J, the gap between germline ends came to 18 bases. CDR3: CASRPREKGSYEQYF. The CDR3 DNA reads as TGCGCCAGCCGCCCAAGGGAGAAGGGGTCCTACGAGCAGTACTTC.

This clone was recorded a few times. This chain joins TRBV5-1 and TRBJ1-1; 7 bases line up with TRBD1. From germline, CDR1 is SGHRS and CDR2 YFSETQ. CDR3 size: 15 residues. V lost 4 bases and J lost 3; bases outside the gene matches: 9. The CDR3 DNA follows: TGCGCCAGCAGCCCCAGGACAGGCCGGGACACTGAAGCTTTCTTT. Its protein is CASSPRTGRDTEAFF.

The chain has TRBV28 and TRBJ1-4; no clear D gene. V lost 6 bases and J lost 8, with 4 bases in between. Germline V gene sequence: CDR1 MDHEN, CDR2 SYDVKM. CDR3 size: 10 residues. CDR3 sequence (DNA): TGTGCCAGCAGGGGCGAAAAACTGTTTTTT. Protein product: CASRGEKLFF.

This chain connects TRBV7-2 to TRBJ1-5, with D maybe TRBD1 (6 bases). The CDR3 extends over 18 amino acids. CDR1 is SGHTA and CDR2 is FQGNSA in the germline V gene. The V end lost 1 base, the J end lost 0 bases, and 16 bases lay between the germline ends. The CDR3 sequence is CASSLVTLRDNSNQPQHF. The CDR3 bases are TGTGCCAGCAGCTTAGTTACCCTCCGGGACAATAGCAATCAGCCCCAGCATTTT.

The chain carries TRBV30 and TRBJ2-6; TRBD2 matches 11 bases. CDR1 and CDR2 from the germline V gene are GTSNPN and SVGIG (reference sequence). With V trimmed by 2 bases and J by 0 bases, 6 bases remained unmatched. This CDR3 is built from 18 residues. The CDR3 loop reads CAWSILAGDLSGANVLTF. The CDR3 nucleotides are TGTGCCTGGAGTATACTAGCGGGGGACCTCTCTGGGGCCAACGTCCTGACTTTC.

Here the CDR3 reads CATRPKNTGELFF. The CDR3 DNA sequence: TGTGCCACCAGGCCAAAGAACACCGGGGAGCTGTTTTTT. The V gene is TRBV12-3 or TRBV12-4, the J gene TRBJ2-2; unclear D gene. V gave up 10 bases and J gave up 1 base, with 10 bases separating them. The CDR3 contains 13 residues.

The chain is built from TRBV5-1 and TRBJ2-2; TRBD1 is a possible D gene (6 bases). Germline-derived CDR1 and CDR2 are SGHRS and YFSETQ. This CDR3 has 16 residues. The V gene lost 1 base and the J gene lost 0 bases, with 10 bases spanning the gap. The DNA for the CDR3 is TGCGCCAGCAGCTTGAACAGGGAAGCGAACACCGGGGAGCTGTTTTTT. Translation gives CASSLNREANTGELFF.